The T cell receptor beta chain described here comes from a study of blood T cells in healthy people across ages. For the second PCR, which ran for 7 to 11 cycles, a sample-barcoded 5' primer and a J-beta primer mix were used. TCRdb fed the 5' RACE reads into MiXCR, producing one record per CDR3 protein. The table records roughly 1.5 million distinct CDR3 sequences, under 55% of them present only once. CDR3 length equals 13 residues. Per germline, CDR1 SQVTM and CDR2 ANQGSEA. V was trimmed by 4 bases and J by 7 bases, leaving 11 bases between them. The table lists this clonotype with a count of one. The J gene is TRBJ1-6, the V gene TRBV29-1; a possible D gene is TRBD1 (5 bases). This sequence was found in a woman younger than 35 in good health. Material for sequencing was blood. The CDR3 sequence is CSVGGVVNSPLHF. DNA of the CDR3: TGCAGCGTTGGGGGGGTGGTGAATTCACCCCTCCACTTT. Full variable domain (rest looked up from reference TRBV29-1 and TRBJ1-6): SAVISQKPSRDICQRGTSLTIQCQVDSQVTMMFWYRQQPGQSLTLIATANQGSEATYESGFVIDKFPISRPNLTFSTLTVSNMSPEDSSIYLCSVGGVVNSPLHFGNGTRLTVT.